This TCR beta chain stems from a study of control samples from healthy donors and cancer patients. The CDR3 is made up of 13 amino acids. The germline V gene encodes CDR1 SGHAT and CDR2 FQDESV (reference sequence). The germline V and J ends were trimmed by 2 bases and 7 bases, with 11 bases remaining between them. Profiled with immunoSEQ multiplex PCR; TCRdb holds only in-frame clones, not every one. This table holds fewer than 200,000 clones, about 87% found once. The chain has TRBV11-1 and TRBJ2-5; unclear D gene. This TCR came from a man aged 25 to 40 in good health. The sample was blood. CDR3 in DNA: TGTGCCAGCAGCTTAAGAGGTGAAGGGACCCAGTACTTC. Translating gives CASSLRGEGTQYF. Supplemented by reference TRBV11-1 and TRBJ2-5, the full variable domain reads EAEVAQSPRYKITEKSQAVAFWCDPISGHATLYWYRQILGQGPELLVQFQDESVVDDSQLPKDRFSAERLKGVDSTLKIQPAELGDSAMYLCASSLRGEGTQYFGPGTRLLVL.